The clone carrying this T cell receptor (beta chain) was found a few times. The V end lost 0 bases, the J end lost 5 bases, and 10 bases lay between the germline ends. The CDR3 contains 14 residues. The germline V gene has CDR1 SGHTA and CDR2 FQGNSA. The record originates from a study of T-cell reconstitution after alpha-beta-depleted transplantation in children. This sample's TCRbeta library carried unique molecular identifier barcodes. TCRdb analysed the PCR reads with MiXCR anew, one entry per CDR3 protein. Of 600,000 to 700,000 distinct CDR3 sequences listed, approximately 17% are singletons. This sequence joins TRBV7-2 and TRBJ1-1; D unresolved. This clonotype was sampled from a human donor who donated a stem cell graft to a child with acute myeloid leukemia. Sequenced material: PBMCs from the stem cell graft donor, taken from the stem cell graft. The CDR3 DNA is TGTGCCAGCAGCTTAGCTCTCGTAGGAACTGAAGCTTTCTTT. It is translated as CASSLALVGTEAFF.